This T cell receptor (beta chain) derives from a study of T cell clones after liver transplantation. The repertoire was sequenced with immunoSEQ multiplex PCR; TCRdb's copy has only in-frame clones and lacks some. The sample lists under 150,000 clones, 90% occurring once. The material sequenced was CD4+ T cells from blood, taken 12 months after liver transplant. The receptor comes from a human patient who received a liver transplant. Some T cells may be the graft donor's.

CDR3 DNA sequence: TGTGCCAGCTCACCAGCGGACAGGGGAGTCGAGCAGTACTTC. It is translated as CASSPADRGVEQYF. The chain carries TRBV18 and TRBJ2-7, with TRBD1 matching 9 bases. The CDR3 runs to 14 residues. Unmatched junction bases numbered 5, after V lost 2 bases and J lost 6 bases. Germline V gives CDR1 KGHSH, CDR2 LQKENI.